This TCR beta chain was observed in a study of blood T cell repertoires in COVID-19. At the level of the study: Collection of acute and convalescent COVID-19 samples took place in the United States, Italy and Spain. Sample material is recorded as cDNA or gDNA derived from T cells, B-cell-depleted T cells, or PBMCs.

The CDR3 consists of 15 residues. V shed 0 bases and J 0 bases; nucleotides not matched to a gene: 2. In germline, CDR1 is SGHRS, CDR2 YFSETQ. In the original workflow: It was from reference gene primer amplification that nucleated cell counts were estimated. The table came from immunoSEQ multiplex PCR; TCRdb's copy has only in-frame clones and leaves some out. For V, J and clone size, that table is used; D and trimming come from the DNA. The profile shows fewer than 200,000 clones, roughly 84% of them singletons. The rearrangement joins TRBV5-1 to TRBJ2-7, with TRBD1 matching over 8 bases. Sequencing was carried out using peripheral blood. This sequence was found in a woman older than 75 with acute or convalescent COVID-19. The CDR3: CASSLDTGGSYEQYF. CDR3 in DNA: TGCGCCAGCAGCTTGGATACAGGGGGCTCCTACGAGCAGTACTTC.